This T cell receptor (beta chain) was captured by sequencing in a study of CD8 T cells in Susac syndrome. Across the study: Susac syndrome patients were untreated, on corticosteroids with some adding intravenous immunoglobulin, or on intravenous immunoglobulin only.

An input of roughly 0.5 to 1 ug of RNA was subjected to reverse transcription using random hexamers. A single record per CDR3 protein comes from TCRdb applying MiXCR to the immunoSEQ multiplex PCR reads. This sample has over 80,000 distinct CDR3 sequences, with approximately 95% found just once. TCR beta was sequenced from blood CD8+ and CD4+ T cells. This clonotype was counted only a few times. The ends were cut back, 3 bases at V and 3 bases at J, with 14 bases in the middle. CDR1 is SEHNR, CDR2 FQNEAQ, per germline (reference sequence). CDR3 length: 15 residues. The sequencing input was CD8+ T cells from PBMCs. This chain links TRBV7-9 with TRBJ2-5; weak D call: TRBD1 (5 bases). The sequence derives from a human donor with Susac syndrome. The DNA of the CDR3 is TGTGCCAGCAGCTTGGGTGGGCAGGGAAAAGAGACCCAGTACTTC. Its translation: CASSLGGQGKETQYF.